These 24 T cell receptor beta chains originate from one sample sequenced in a study of T cell responses to AZD1222 COVID-19 vaccine. Sequencing was performed with immunoSEQ multiplex PCR; in TCRdb, only in-frame clones are kept and a portion is missing. The sample includes more than 95,000 clones, about 93% of them seen just once. The source material was peripheral blood, sampled on day 0 of AZD1222 vaccination. These receptors all come from an adult in good health.

The chain has TRBV10-3 and TRBJ1-2; TRBD1 aligns across 7 bases. The CDR3 sequence is 14 residues long. With 2 bases clipped from V and 0 bases from J, the junction kept 0 bases outside the gene matches. CDR1 is ENHRY, CDR2 SYGVKD, per germline. The CDR3 sequence: CAISETGANYGYTF. The CDR3 DNA reads TGTGCCATCAGTGAGACAGGGGCTAACTATGGCTACACCTTC.

This clone was picked up a small number of times. J is TRBJ2-7 and V is TRBV2; D call uncertain. V was clipped by 4 bases and J by 3 bases, with 10 bases between them. The CDR3 is 13 residues long. Germline lookup yields CDR1 SNHLY and CDR2 FYNNEI. The DNA for the CDR3 is TGTGCCAGCAGTGCTGATCGCGGCTACGAGCAGTACTTC. This translates into CASSADRGYEQYF.

The chain uses TRBV6-6 and TRBJ2-2; the match to TRBD1 covers 7 bases. The germline CDR1 and CDR2 sequences are MNHNY and SVGAGI (reference sequence). The CDR3 runs to 14 residues. With 5 bases clipped from V and 1 base from J, the junction kept 1 base outside the gene matches. The CDR3 DNA reads as TGTGCCAGCAGTCGGACAGGGAACACCGGGGAGCTGTTTTTT. This gives the protein CASSRTGNTGELFF.

V gene TRBV6-2 or TRBV6-3 combines with J gene TRBJ1-1; D is possibly TRBD1 (6 bases). CDR3 length equals 16 residues. V was cut by 3 bases and J by 4 bases, with 18 bases left in between. The germline V gene encodes CDR1 MNHEY and CDR2 SVGEGT. This CDR3 is CASSYRATGTRTEAFF. As DNA, the CDR3 is TGTGCCAGCAGTTATCGTGCGACAGGAACTCGCACTGAAGCTTTCTTT.

The rearrangement links TRBV19 to TRBJ2-2, with TRBD2 identical over 9 bases. The CDR3 sequence is 18 residues long. J lost 4 bases, V lost 4 bases, and 13 bases had no gene match. Germline values: CDR1 LNHDA, CDR2 SQIVND (reference sequence). CDR3 in amino acids: CASSRFVAGGFGTGELFF. CDR3 DNA sequence: TGTGCCAGTAGTAGGTTCGTCGCGGGAGGGTTCGGCACCGGGGAGCTGTTTTTT.

The chain uses TRBV6-5 and TRBJ2-7; 12 bases map to TRBD2. There are 15 residues in the CDR3. Germline V lookup: CDR1 MNHEY, CDR2 SVGAGI. V was pared by 4 bases and J by 3 bases, with 4 bases of the junction left unmatched. CDR3: CASSSSGRVLYEQYF. The CDR3 nucleotides read TGTGCCAGCAGTTCTAGCGGGAGGGTCCTCTACGAGCAGTACTTC.

The J gene is TRBJ1-1, the V gene TRBV19; 10 bases line up with TRBD1. This CDR3 is 16 amino acids long. The J segment lost 3 bases and the V segment lost 3 bases, leaving 7 bases of the junction unmatched. From germline, CDR1 is LNHDA and CDR2 SQIVND (reference sequence). CDR3 loop: CASSMIGTGADTEAFF. The CDR3 DNA follows: TGTGCCAGTAGTATGATAGGGACAGGGGCCGACACTGAAGCTTTCTTT. Filled out from reference TRBV19 and TRBJ1-1, the complete variable domain reads DGGITQSPKYLFRKEGQNVTLSCEQNLNHDAMYWYRQDPGQGLRLIYYSQIVNDFQKGDIAEGYSVSREKKESFPLTVTSAQKNPTAFYLCASSMIGTGADTEAFFGQGTRLTVV.

This sequence joins TRBV25-1 and TRBJ2-2; 9 nucleotides match TRBD1. Germline V gene sequence: CDR1 MGHDK, CDR2 SYGVNS. This CDR3 has 15 residues. J was trimmed by 3 bases and V by 4 bases; bases with no gene match: 3. This chain's CDR3 is CASSVGQGDTGELFF. Written as DNA, the CDR3 is TGTGCCAGCAGTGTGGGACAGGGTGACACCGGGGAGCTGTTTTTT.

This chain joins TRBV5-1 and TRBJ2-1; D perhaps matches TRBD1 (6 bases). Germline CDR1 reads SGHRS; CDR2 reads YFSETQ. The CDR3 is 14 amino acids. Deletions cut 1 base from V and 7 bases from J, with 12 bases between. This chain's CDR3 is CASSLLGGKNEQFF. DNA of the CDR3: TGCGCCAGCAGCTTGTTAGGGGGTAAAAATGAGCAGTTCTTC.

The V and J genes are TRBV29-1 and TRBJ2-5; 8 bases fit TRBD2. The CDR3 covers 13 residues. Germline lookup yields CDR1 SQVTM and CDR2 ANQGSEA. The V segment lost 3 bases and the J segment 5 bases; nucleotides outside the gene matches: 5. CDR3 sequence (DNA): TGCAGCGTTGAGGAACCGGGGGGGGAGACCCAGTACTTC. Translation gives CSVEEPGGETQYF.

The chain uses TRBV4-1 and TRBJ1-6; D gene ambiguous. Germline loops: CDR1 MGHRA, CDR2 YSYEKL. The CDR3 has 19 residues. Trimming removed 4 bases from V and 0 bases from J, with 19 bases in between. The CDR3 DNA follows: TGCGCCAGCAGCCGATTGAGAACTGAGGGAAGCTCCTATAATTCACCCCTCCACTTT. Encoded protein: CASSRLRTEGSSYNSPLHF.

This chain uses TRBV19 with TRBJ2-3; TRBD1 matches at 7 bases. The CDR3 runs 16 residues. Trimming cost V 5 bases and J 2 bases; bases outside gene matches: 10. CDR1 and CDR2 (germline): LNHDA, SQIVND (reference sequence). The CDR3 reads CASSGGQSRDTDTQYF. CDR3 in DNA: TGTGCCAGTAGTGGGGGACAGTCCAGGGACACAGATACGCAGTATTTT.

The rearrangement links TRBV10-3 to TRBJ2-1; no firm D call. The V end lost 3 bases, the J end lost 3 bases, and 9 bases lay between the germline ends. The CDR3 has 14 amino acids. In germline, CDR1 is ENHRY, CDR2 SYGVKD. The CDR3 DNA is TGTGCCATCAGTGACGGTCTCCACTACAATGAGCAGTTCTTC. Protein sequence: CAISDGLHYNEQFF.

In its sample, this clone was seen once. CDR3 nucleotide sequence: TGTGCCAGCAGTTACCCGACTAATCCAAGAGAGCAGTTCTTC. It translates to CASSYPTNPREQFF. The chain combines TRBV6-5 with TRBJ2-1; D perhaps matches TRBD2 (5 bases). The V end lost 2 bases, the J end lost 10 bases, and 15 bases lay between the germline ends. The CDR3 has 14 amino acids. Germline loops: CDR1 MNHEY, CDR2 SVGAGI.

The chain has TRBV19 and TRBJ2-7, with D possibly TRBD2 on 6 matching bases. CDR1 is LNHDA, CDR2 SQIVND, per germline (reference sequence). CDR3 length: 15 amino acids. V was shortened by 7 bases and J by 0 bases, with 16 bases between the two germline ends. The CDR3 sequence: CASNSPGLGSYEQYF. Written as DNA, the CDR3 is TGTGCCAGTAACTCCCCGGGACTTGGCTCCTACGAGCAGTACTTC.

The CDR3 loop reads CASINIAELAGGCYEQYF. In DNA form, the CDR3 reads TGCGCCAGCATCAACATAGCGGAACTAGCGGGAGGTTGCTACGAGCAGTACTTC. The chain joins TRBV10-1 to TRBJ2-7, with TRBD2 identical over 12 bases. The CDR3 consists of 18 residues. Looked up from germline, CDR1 is WNHNN and CDR2 is SYGVQD (reference sequence). V trimming: 7 bases; J trimming: 3 bases; junction bases outside the gene matches: 16.

The J gene is TRBJ2-7, the V gene TRBV5-4; D tentatively reads TRBD1 or TRBD2 (5 bases each). Germline V gene sequence: CDR1 SGHNT, CDR2 YYREEE (reference sequence). V lost 3 bases and J 3 bases, leaving 10 bases between the germline ends. This CDR3 is built from 13 residues. Here the CDR3 reads CASSWDPYYEQYF. The CDR3 bases are TGTGCCAGCAGCTGGGACCCCTACTACGAGCAGTACTTC.

The rearrangement uses TRBV29-1 and TRBJ1-4; D is possibly TRBD1 (5 bases). This CDR3 contains 16 residues. In germline, CDR1 is SQVTM, CDR2 ANQGSEA. V was shortened by 4 bases and J by 3 bases, with 18 bases between the two germline ends. The CDR3 region is CSVAGVGALSNEKLFF. CDR3 nucleotides: TGCAGCGTTGCTGGGGTTGGGGCACTCTCTAATGAAAAACTGTTTTTT.

V and J are TRBV14 and TRBJ2-7, with D possibly being TRBD1 (5 bases). Per germline, CDR1 SGHDN and CDR2 FVKESK. V dropped 0 bases and J dropped 3 bases, with 9 bases sitting between them. The CDR3 covers 14 residues. CDR3 DNA: TGTGCCAGCAGCCAAGAAGGGCAGGGCTACGAGCAGTACTTC. It encodes CASSQEGQGYEQYF.

Points on this clone: Other DNA variants within this sample encode the same CDR3. The rearrangement uses TRBV4-1 and TRBJ2-7; 7 bases are a match to TRBD2. The CDR3 runs 16 residues. Germline V gene sequence: CDR1 MGHRA, CDR2 YSYEKL. Trimming took 0 bases from V and 2 from J; bases not matched to a gene: 7. CDR3 DNA sequence: TGCGCCAGCAGCCAAGATTGGCCAGGGACTACCTACGAGCAGTACTTC. Translated: CASSQDWPGTTYEQYF.

The CDR3 here is CATSDRTRSNTGELFF. The DNA for the CDR3 is TGTGCCACCAGTGACAGGACTCGATCGAACACCGGGGAGCTGTTTTTT. This chain links TRBV24-1 with TRBJ2-2; perhaps TRBD2 as D (5 bases). This CDR3 contains 16 residues. Germline loops: CDR1 KGHDR, CDR2 SFDVKD. V was cut by 4 bases and J by 0 bases, with 11 bases left in between.

The V call is TRBV28, the J call TRBJ2-3; D remains ambiguous. Germline-derived CDR1 and CDR2 are MDHEN and SYDVKM. V lost 3 bases to trimming and J lost 1 base, with 8 bases between them. The CDR3 is 14 residues long. Here the CDR3 reads CASSFGLGTDTQYF. The CDR3 DNA follows: TGTGCCAGCAGTTTTGGGTTGGGCACAGATACGCAGTATTTT.

This clone has a single count. The rearrangement links TRBV10-2 to TRBJ1-5, with D uncertain. Per germline, CDR1 WSHSY and CDR2 SAAADI. V was shortened by 6 bases and J by 5 bases, with 11 bases between the two germline ends. The CDR3 consists of 13 residues. In DNA, the CDR3 is TGCGCCAGCAGAGTGGGAACGGATCAGCCCCAGCATTTT. Protein product: CASRVGTDQPQHF.

This clone came up once. The rearrangement joins TRBV15 to TRBJ1-5, with a weak D call TRBD1 (6 bases). CDR1 LNHNV and CDR2 YYDKDF come from the germline V gene (reference sequence). Trimming left V 0 bases short and J 7 bases short, with 10 bases between. CDR3 size: 14 residues. The CDR3: CATSREGGGQPQHF. The DNA of the CDR3 is TGTGCCACCAGCAGAGAAGGGGGTGGCCAGCCCCAGCATTTT. The full variable domain, with the rest looked up from reference TRBV15 and TRBJ1-5, is DAMVIQNPRYQVTQFGKPVTLSCSQTLNHNVMYWYQQKSSQAPKLLFHYYDKDFNNEADTPDNFQSRRPNTSFCFLDIRSPGLGDTAMYLCATSREGGGQPQHFGDGTRLSIL.